These 4 T cell receptor beta chains came from one sample sequenced in a study of T cell changes during pregnancy in multiple sclerosis. Generated by immunoSEQ multiplex PCR, the TCRdb table keeps only in-frame clones and is missing some. The data show 20,000 to 25,000 clones, with about nine tenths seen just once and roughly 8% held by the top ten. Sequenced material: CD8+ T cells from peripheral blood mononuclear cells, taken in the first trimester of pregnancy. These receptors were taken from a female donor in good health, enrolled as a control in a pregnancy study.

This chain links TRBV6-4 with TRBJ2-1, with a tentative D call TRBD1 (6 bases). Germline CDR1 MRHNA, CDR2 SNTAGT. This CDR3 spans 16 amino acids. The V end lost 4 bases, the J end lost 2 bases, and 15 bases lay between the germline ends. The CDR3 coding sequence is TGTGCCAGCAGTGTTCATCGGACAGTCCCCTACAATGAGCAGTTCTTC. It specifies CASSVHRTVPYNEQFF.

The V gene is TRBV27, the J gene TRBJ2-5; TRBD1 is a possible D gene (6 bases). The germline gives CDR1 MNHEY, CDR2 SMNVEV (reference sequence). The germline V and J ends were trimmed by 6 bases and 0 bases, with 11 bases remaining between them. The CDR3 contains 14 residues. CDR3 bases: TGTGCCAGCAGCCGAACAGGGTACCAAGAGACCCAGTACTTC. This gives the protein CASSRTGYQETQYF.

Details on this clone: One end of the junction is discordant with germline, which a read error may explain. The rearrangement joins TRBV7-9 to TRBJ1-2, with D unresolved. The CDR3 runs 14 residues. Per germline, CDR1 SEHNR and CDR2 FQNEAQ (reference sequence). The CDR3 DNA reads TGTGCCAGCAGCCTAACCGGCGATGGGCCAGCAGATCCCTTC. Translation: CASSLTGDGPADPF. Looking up the rest from reference TRBV7-9 and TRBJ1-2 gives the full variable domain: DTGVSQNPRHKITKRGQNVTFRCDPISEHNRLYWYRQTLGQGPEFLTYFQNEAQLEKSRLLSDRFSAERPKGSFSTLEIQRTEQGDSAMYLCASSLTGDGPADPFGSGTRLTVV.

The chain has TRBV15 and TRBJ2-5, with 9 bases fitting TRBD1. Germline lookup yields CDR1 LNHNV and CDR2 YYDKDF (reference sequence). Trimming took 5 bases from V and 2 from J; bases not matched to a gene: 0. The CDR3 runs to 13 residues. The CDR3 DNA is TGTGCCACCAGCGACAGGGGGCAAGAGACCCAGTACTTC. Translating it yields CATSDRGQETQYF.